Below, 32 T cell receptor beta chains from the same sample are listed, as sequenced in a study of T cells in Graves' hyperthyroidism and ophthalmopathy. RNA transcripts yielded amplified TCR beta CDR3 regions. The primer set for the first-round RT-PCR of the TCR CDR3 was HTBI. A single record per CDR3 protein comes from TCRdb applying MiXCR to the multiplex PCR reads. Of a few hundred thousand distinct CDR3 sequences listed, approximately 21% were seen once; the top ten hold roughly 60%. Sequencing was carried out using blood. These receptors originate from a man aged 30-40 years with Graves' ophthalmopathy.

There are a few counts of this clonotype. The chain carries TRBV11-3 and TRBJ2-7; 9 bases agree with TRBD1. The CDR3 consists of 13 residues. V was clipped by 5 bases and J by 4 bases; unmatched bases: 3. Germline CDR1 reads SGHNT; CDR2 reads YENEEA. The CDR3 spells CASSGQGLYEQYF. DNA of the CDR3: TGTGCCAGCAGCGGACAGGGGCTATACGAGCAGTACTTC.

This clonotype has a handful of counts. The rearrangement links TRBV12-5 to TRBJ2-2; weak D call: TRBD1 (6 bases). Germline CDR1 is LGHNT and CDR2 is FRNRAP. V lost 4 bases, J lost 0 bases, and 12 bases lay in between. The CDR3 loop spans 16 amino acids. This CDR3 is CASGSLGQPNTGELFF. The CDR3 region has the DNA TGTGCTAGTGGTTCCCTCGGACAGCCGAACACCGGGGAGCTGTTTTTT.

This clonotype was counted at least ten times. This chain connects TRBV5-1 to TRBJ2-3, with D tentatively TRBD2 (5 bases). Trimming removed 1 base from V and 2 bases from J, with 8 bases in between. The CDR3 is made up of 14 amino acids. Germline V gives CDR1 SGHRS, CDR2 YFSETQ. The CDR3 region is CASSLLATTDTQYF. The CDR3 DNA sequence: TGCGCCAGCAGCTTGTTAGCGACCACAGATACGCAGTATTTT. Based on the CDR3 plus reference TRBV5-1 and TRBJ2-3, the full variable domain is KAGVTQTPRYLIKTRGQQVTLSCSPISGHRSVSWYQQTPGQGLQFLFEYFSETQRNKGNFPGRFSGRQFSNSRSEMNVSTLELGDSALYLCASSLLATTDTQYFGPGTRLTVL.

V is TRBV7-2 and J is TRBJ1-1, with D possibly matching TRBD1 (5 bases). From germline, CDR1 is SGHTA and CDR2 FQGNSA. The V end lost 5 bases, the J end lost 3 bases, and 16 bases lay between the germline ends. The CDR3 extends over 15 amino acids. CDR3 in amino acids: CASSERGFGDTEAFF. Here the CDR3 DNA reads TGTGCCAGCAGCGAGAGGGGTTTCGGTGACACTGAAGCTTTCTTT.

This clonotype was detected ten times or more. The gene calls are TRBV5-1 and TRBJ2-7, with 12 positions matching TRBD2. CDR3 size: 16 residues. The J segment lost 6 bases and the V segment lost 4 bases, leaving 11 bases of the junction unmatched. Germline V gene lookup returns CDR1 SGHRS and CDR2 YFSETQ. This chain's CDR3 is CASSPSGLAGGLEQYF. In nucleotides, the CDR3 is TGCGCCAGCAGCCCCTCCGGGCTAGCGGGAGGGCTCGAGCAGTACTTC.

There are a few counts of this clonotype. The chain joins TRBV7-9 to TRBJ2-3; D possibly corresponds to TRBD2 (5 bases). The germline CDR1 and CDR2 sequences are SEHNR and FQNEAQ (reference sequence). V was cut by 5 bases and J by 2 bases, with 14 bases left in between. The CDR3 spans 15 residues. Here the CDR3 reads CASSAGLPATDTQYF. The DNA of the CDR3 is TGTGCCAGCAGCGCGGGTCTACCAGCCACAGATACGCAGTATTTT.

This clonotype has only a few counts. The chain carries TRBV7-9 and TRBJ1-2; D is uncertain. There are 14 residues in the CDR3. Deletions cut 5 bases from V and 4 bases from J, with 14 bases between. Germline loops: CDR1 SEHNR, CDR2 FQNEAQ (reference sequence). The CDR3 nucleotides are TGTGCCAGCAGCCCAGAAGGGAGAACCTATGGCTACACCTTC. Protein product: CASSPEGRTYGYTF.

This clonotype was seen more than once but under ten times. This sequence joins TRBV6-2 or TRBV6-3 and TRBJ2-4; the D is unclear. V was cut by 5 bases and J by 0 bases, with 14 bases left in between. The CDR3 spans 16 residues. Germline V lookup: CDR1 MNHEY, CDR2 SVGEGT. CDR3 protein: CASSDLESLAKNIQYF. Here the CDR3 DNA reads TGTGCCAGCAGTGACCTAGAGTCTCTAGCCAAAAACATTCAGTACTTC.

This clonotype came up many times. The genes are TRBV24-1 and TRBJ2-3, with 15 positions matching TRBD2. The V gene end was trimmed by 7 bases and the J gene end by 1 base; junction bases not matched to a gene: 5. The CDR3 extends over 17 amino acids. Germline values: CDR1 KGHDR, CDR2 SFDVKD. CDR3 sequence reads: CATSGLAGGPGTDTQYF. The CDR3 coding sequence is TGTGCCACCAGCGGACTAGCGGGAGGGCCGGGCACAGATACGCAGTATTTT.

Only a few counts were recorded for this clonotype. The V call is TRBV9, the J call TRBJ1-4; TRBD1 matches at 10 bases. In germline, CDR1 is SGDLS, CDR2 YYNGEE. The CDR3 totals 15 residues. The ends lost 3 bases at V and 7 bases at J; junction bases unmatched: 6. CDR3 coding DNA: TGTGCCAGCAGCGACTGGGACAGGGGCGGTGAAAAACTGTTTTTT. Translation gives CASSDWDRGGEKLFF.

This chain links TRBV19 with TRBJ2-7; tentatively, D is TRBD1 (6 bases). Trimming took off 3 bases at V and 6 bases at J, with 9 bases between the two ends. Per the germline V gene, CDR1 is LNHDA and CDR2 is SQIVND (reference sequence). The CDR3 is 12 amino acids. The CDR3 sequence is CASSILRGEQYF. CDR3 nucleotides: TGTGCCAGTAGTATTCTCAGGGGCGAGCAGTACTTC.

The CDR3 region has the DNA TGTGCCACCGCCCTGAGGGGGGGCACAGATACGCAGTATTTT. It encodes CATALRGGTDTQYF. The genes are TRBV18 and TRBJ2-3; D assignment may be TRBD1 or TRBD2 (6 bases each). The V and J ends lost 10 bases and 1 base respectively, with 15 bases between them. The CDR3 has 14 residues. The germline V gene encodes CDR1 KGHSH and CDR2 LQKENI.

This clonotype was observed many times. V usage is TRBV4-1 and J usage is TRBJ2-5; no reliable D call. The germline CDR1 and CDR2 sequences are MGHRA and YSYEKL. This CDR3 comprises 17 residues. V was trimmed by 0 bases and J by 4 bases, leaving 18 bases between them. The CDR3 is CASSQDIQDASPETQYF. CDR3 DNA: TGCGCCAGCAGCCAAGATATCCAAGATGCCAGCCCAGAGACCCAGTACTTC.

This clonotype was counted only a few times. V gene TRBV27 combines with J gene TRBJ2-4, with TRBD1 identical over 10 bases. Germline V gene data show CDR1 as MNHEY and CDR2 as SMNVEV (reference sequence). The CDR3 is 12 residues long. With V trimmed by 6 bases and J by 10 bases, 3 bases remained unmatched. CDR3 bases: TGTGCCAGCAGGACGGGACAGGGGATTCAGTACTTC. It encodes CASRTGQGIQYF.

The gene calls are TRBV28 and TRBJ2-5; TRBD2 agrees at 11 bases. The CDR3 is 17 amino acids. The germline V gene has CDR1 MDHEN and CDR2 SYDVKM. V shed 1 base and J 2 bases; nucleotides not matched to a gene: 6. The CDR3 loop reads CASSLSRLAGRQETQYF. For the CDR3, the DNA is TGTGCCAGCAGTTTATCCCGACTAGCGGGACGTCAAGAGACCCAGTACTTC.

The chain couples TRBV5-1 to TRBJ2-7; 7 nucleotides match TRBD1. V was clipped by 4 bases and J by 2 bases; unmatched bases: 6. Germline lookup yields CDR1 SGHRS and CDR2 YFSETQ. This CDR3 has 14 amino acids. The CDR3 coding sequence is TGCGCCAGCAGCAAAGGACAGGAGCCCTACGAGCAGTACTTC. Its protein product is CASSKGQEPYEQYF.

This chain connects TRBV27 to TRBJ2-2; no firm D call. CDR1 is MNHEY and CDR2 is SMNVEV in the germline V gene (reference sequence). The CDR3 is 14 amino acids. Deletions cut 5 bases from V and 7 bases from J, with 14 bases between. The CDR3 here is CASSPHHSGGELFF. CDR3 coding DNA: TGTGCCAGCAGTCCCCATCATTCGGGCGGGGAGCTGTTTTTT.

This clonotype was recorded at least ten times. The chain combines TRBV7-6 with TRBJ2-1; no definite D call. Germline loops: CDR1 SGHVS, CDR2 FNYEAQ. The germline V and J ends were trimmed by 3 bases and 7 bases, with 4 bases remaining between them. The CDR3 spans 11 residues. CDR3 amino acids: CASSFGNEQFF. The CDR3 region has the DNA TGTGCCAGCAGCTTTGGTAATGAGCAGTTCTTC.

V and J are TRBV5-1 and TRBJ2-5, with 10 bases fitting TRBD1. V trimming: 4 bases; J trimming: 4 bases; junction bases outside the gene matches: 10. Germline assignment: CDR1 SGHRS and CDR2 YFSETQ. This CDR3 region has 16 residues. The CDR3 reads CASSRGDRGPGETQYF. The CDR3 nucleotides are TGCGCCAGCAGCAGAGGAGACAGGGGGCCTGGAGAGACCCAGTACTTC. The whole variable domain, filled in from reference TRBV5-1 and TRBJ2-5, reads KAGVTQTPRYLIKTRGQQVTLSCSPISGHRSVSWYQQTPGQGLQFLFEYFSETQRNKGNFPGRFSGRQFSNSRSEMNVSTLELGDSALYLCASSRGDRGPGETQYFGPGTRLLVL.

This clonotype was picked up many times. This chain joins TRBV2 and TRBJ1-2; 7 bases fit TRBD1. V lost 6 bases, J lost 6 bases, and 7 bases stayed unmatched. The germline CDR1 and CDR2 sequences are SNHLY and FYNNEI. CDR3 length: 13 amino acids. DNA of the CDR3: TGTGCCAGCAGCGAGACAGGGCTCCATGGCTACACCTTC. Residues: CASSETGLHGYTF.

This clonotype was counted between two and nine times. The gene calls are TRBV5-5 and TRBJ2-2; no definite D call. Looked up from germline, CDR1 is SGHKS and CDR2 is YYEKEE (reference sequence). There are 15 residues in the CDR3. The V and J ends lost 2 bases and 0 bases respectively, with 8 bases between them. CDR3 residues: CASSFYDSNTGELFF. The CDR3 DNA sequence: TGTGCCAGCAGCTTTTACGACTCGAACACCGGGGAGCTGTTTTTT.

As to this clonotype: A much larger clone lies one base from this, so it may be a read error. V usage is TRBV11-2 and J usage is TRBJ2-2; a possible D gene is TRBD2 (7 bases). The germline CDR1 and CDR2 sequences are SGHAT and FQNNGV. V lost 7 bases and J lost 9, with 21 bases in between. This CDR3 has 15 amino acids. CDR3: CASTLGGARPRELFF. In DNA, the CDR3 is TGTGCCAGCACCCTAGGGGGGGCGCGTCCCAGGGAGCTGTTTTTT.

The sample holds a few counts of this clonotype. The rearrangement uses TRBV7-9 and TRBJ2-7; 8 positions match TRBD1. This CDR3 comprises 15 residues. Germline V gene sequence: CDR1 SEHNR, CDR2 FQNEAQ (reference sequence). V lost 5 bases and J lost 3; bases outside the gene matches: 9. CDR3 residues: CASSPRQGHFYEQYF. CDR3 nucleotide sequence: TGTGCCAGCAGCCCCCGACAGGGGCATTTCTACGAGCAGTACTTC.

J is TRBJ2-5 and V is TRBV2; D is undetermined. The germline V gene encodes CDR1 SNHLY and CDR2 FYNNEI. There are 14 residues in the CDR3. The V and J ends lost 1 base and 1 base respectively, with 7 bases between them. CDR3 sequence reads: CASSEGVVQETQYF. In DNA, the CDR3 is TGTGCCAGCAGTGAAGGGGTGGTCCAAGAGACCCAGTACTTC.

The chain employs TRBV3-1 and TRBJ2-2; 10 bases are shared with TRBD2. The CDR3 runs 20 residues. The germline gives CDR1 LGHDT, CDR2 YNNKEL (reference sequence). Trimming took 6 bases from V and 3 from J; bases not matched to a gene: 19. CDR3 in DNA: TGTGCCAGCAGATTAACCAGACCTAGCGGGAGACTTGGGGACACCGGGGAGCTGTTTTTT. Protein sequence: CASRLTRPSGRLGDTGELFF.

This clonotype showed up just a few times. V gene TRBV7-8 combines with J gene TRBJ2-7; possibly TRBD1 for D (5 bases). The CDR3 contains 16 residues. Germline V gene lookup returns CDR1 SGHVS and CDR2 FQNEAQ. Trimming stripped 5 bases from V and 1 base from J, with 18 bases between. As DNA, the CDR3 is TGTGCCAGCAGCAGAGCCATTGCAGGGTTATCCTACGAGCAGTACTTC. Translation gives CASSRAIAGLSYEQYF.

The chain has TRBV12-3 or TRBV12-4 and TRBJ2-1; D is tentatively TRBD1 or TRBD2 (6 bases each). Trimming took 4 bases from V and 7 from J, leaving 14 bases between them. The CDR3 sequence is 14 residues long. DNA for the CDR3: TGTGCCAGCAGTTCACAGGGAGGTTTAAATGAGCAGTTCTTC. Its protein is CASSSQGGLNEQFF.

This rearrangement joins TRBV12-3 or TRBV12-4 to TRBJ2-1; weak D call: TRBD1 (6 bases). V lost 1 base, J lost 2 bases, and 9 bases lay in between. The length of the CDR3 is 15 residues. CDR3 in amino acids: CASSLDRVTYNEQFF. CDR3 DNA: TGTGCCAGCAGTTTAGACAGGGTGACCTACAATGAGCAGTTCTTC.

This clonotype was picked up many times. V gene TRBV12-3 or TRBV12-4 combines with J gene TRBJ1-4; D gene unclear. V was shortened by 5 bases and J by 8 bases, with 18 bases between the two germline ends. The CDR3 covers 15 residues. In nucleotides, the CDR3 is TGTGCCAGCAGTACTAAGACCCAAATTGGGGAAAAACTGTTTTTT. Translated, it gives CASSTKTQIGEKLFF.

In regard to this clonotype: One end of the junction varies from germline; a read error may be responsible. J is TRBJ1-2 and V is TRBV6-5; TRBD1 aligns across 8 bases. The germline V gene encodes CDR1 MNHEY and CDR2 SVGAGI. CDR3 length: 15 amino acids. CDR3 protein: CASSHSRDRIYGYTF. The CDR3 region has the DNA TGTGCCAGCAGTCACTCAAGGGACAGGATCTATGGCTACACCTTC.

This clonotype was detected many times. The V gene is TRBV28, the J gene TRBJ2-7; TRBD1 might be the D (5 bases). V was clipped by 2 bases and J by 2 bases, with 13 bases between them. Germline CDR1 reads MDHEN; CDR2 reads SYDVKM. The CDR3 spans 15 residues. The CDR3 coding sequence is TGTGCCAGCAGTTTACAGGGCTTTAGGGCCTACGAGCAGTACTTC. Protein sequence: CASSLQGFRAYEQYF.

This rearrangement joins TRBV5-4 to TRBJ2-1; tentatively, D is TRBD1 or TRBD2 (5 bases each). V lost 1 base and J lost 6, with 11 bases in between. From germline, CDR1 is SGHNT and CDR2 YYREEE (reference sequence). The CDR3 length is 14 residues. Here the CDR3 reads CASSLMAGANEQFF. CDR3 DNA sequence: TGTGCCAGCAGCTTGATGGCCGGGGCCAATGAGCAGTTCTTC. The variable domain in full, completed from reference TRBV5-4 and TRBJ2-1, reads ETGVTQSPTHLIKTRGQQVTLRCSSQSGHNTVSWYQQALGQGPQFIFQYYREEENGRGNFPPRFSGLQFPNYSSELNVNALELDDSALYLCASSLMAGANEQFFGPGTRLTVL.